The 15 T cell receptor beta chains below were found in one sample sequenced in a study of CXCR3-negative and CXCR3-positive naive CD8 T cells. Preparation of TRB cDNA libraries relied on 5' RACE carrying UMI labels. From its re-call of the 5' RACE reads, TCRdb lists each CDR3 protein once, without DNA. Its listing shows about 130,000 distinct CDR3 sequences. The sequencing sample was made of naive CXCR3- CD8+ T cells from blood. Subset meaning: CD45RO-CCR7+CD27+CD95- naive CD8+ T cells lacking CXCR3 (TNR3-). Receptor source: a human donor in good health. Some clones in this sample may be carry-over from other donors' samples.

This chain links TRBV7-6 with TRBJ2-7; checking the TCRdb D call of TRBD2 is not possible without DNA. The CDR3 has 14 residues. Germline CDR1 reads SGHVS; CDR2 reads FNYEAQ. CDR3 region: CASSALQDSYEQYF.

The chain employs TRBV18 and TRBJ1-2; as DNA is missing, the TRBD1 call by TCRdb cannot be tested. This CDR3 comprises 17 residues. Germline V gene lookup returns CDR1 KGHSH and CDR2 LQKENI. The CDR3: CASSPTEQWTGGYGYTF.

The V gene is TRBV29-1, the J gene TRBJ2-5; TCRdb indicates TRBD2, and absent DNA this call remains unverified. CDR3 length equals 17 residues. CDR1 SQVTM and CDR2 ANQGSEA come from the germline V gene. The CDR3 sequence is CSVEYSRGSVPQETQYF. Variable domain in full (rest from reference TRBV29-1 and TRBJ2-5): SAVISQKPSRDICQRGTSLTIQCQVDSQVTMMFWYRQQPGQSLTLIATANQGSEATYESGFVIDKFPISRPNLTFSTLTVSNMSPEDSSIYLCSVEYSRGSVPQETQYFGPGTRLLVL.

The chain carries TRBV27 and TRBJ2-1; no DNA is available, so the TRBD2 call from TCRdb remains unchecked. CDR1 and CDR2 from the germline V gene are MNHEY and SMNVEV (reference sequence). CDR3 length: 15 amino acids. The CDR3 here is CASISARGAGFKQFF.

The chain has TRBV6-5 and TRBJ2-4. Germline-derived CDR1 and CDR2 are MNHEY and SVGAGI. The CDR3 has 15 amino acids. CDR3 residues: CASSSIEDVKNIQYF.

The chain couples TRBV7-8 to TRBJ2-5. The CDR3 is 14 amino acids. Looked up from germline, CDR1 is SGHVS and CDR2 is FQNEAQ. CDR3 protein: CASSPHMVEETQYF.

The chain links TRBV5-1 to TRBJ2-3; without DNA, the TCRdb call of TRBD2 cannot be checked. This CDR3 contains 14 residues. Looked up from germline, CDR1 is SGHRS and CDR2 is YFSETQ. The CDR3 loop is CASRVSGGTDTQYF.

J is TRBJ2-7 and V is TRBV11-2; TCRdb's D call of TRBD1 is untestable without DNA. CDR3 length equals 16 residues. From germline, CDR1 is SGHAT and CDR2 FQNNGV. This chain's CDR3 is CASSLLPGQGAYEQYF.

This chain links TRBV20-1 with TRBJ2-7; the TCRdb call, TRBD2, lacks DNA for checking. CDR3 length: 15 residues. Per the germline V gene, CDR1 is DFQATT and CDR2 is SNEGSKA (reference sequence). The CDR3 loop reads CSAKSRRGRSYELYF.

V is TRBV7-6 and J is TRBJ2-7; TCRdb's D gene call, TRBD1, goes unchecked for lack of DNA. Germline V gene sequence: CDR1 SGHVS, CDR2 FNYEAQ. This CDR3 region has 16 residues. The CDR3 protein is CASSSGTLPPNYEQYF.

The gene calls are TRBV7-9 and TRBJ2-1; TCRdb designates TRBD1, a call that cannot be tested without DNA. The germline V gene encodes CDR1 SEHNR and CDR2 FQNEAQ (reference sequence). The CDR3 sequence is 16 residues long. CDR3 protein: CASSPEGGRNYNEQFF.

This chain connects TRBV12-5 to TRBJ1-2. Per germline, CDR1 LGHNT and CDR2 FRNRAP. The CDR3 is made up of 15 amino acids. CDR3: CASGLVRADFYGYTF.

The J gene is TRBJ2-3, the V gene TRBV29-1; TCRdb's D gene call, TRBD2, goes unchecked for lack of DNA. Germline V gives CDR1 SQVTM, CDR2 ANQGSEA. This CDR3 contains 16 residues. The CDR3 here is CSPSRGGPLRTDTQYF.

This rearrangement joins TRBV14 to TRBJ2-7; the D call of TRBD1 rests on TCRdb alone, since no DNA is present to check it. CDR1 SGHDN and CDR2 FVKESK come from the germline V gene. The CDR3 spans 14 residues. CDR3 region: CASSHQGVGYEQYF.

Here the CDR3 reads CSARDFSSDFSYEQYF. This chain uses TRBV20-1 with TRBJ2-7; TCRdb proposes TRBD2, but this gene call is untestable without DNA. The CDR3 consists of 16 residues. Germline loops: CDR1 DFQATT, CDR2 SNEGSKA (reference sequence).